This TCR beta chain was obtained from a study of Graves' ophthalmopathy and Graves' hyperthyroidism (dated by TCRdb to the late 2010s). In the study overall: Peripheral blood was collected at initial diagnosis, prior to any treatment. TCR beta repertoire signatures were used to distinguish Graves' ophthalmopathy from Graves' hyperthyroidism and to predict progression to ophthalmopathy. In total, 135 blood samples were TCR-sequenced: 40 to 45 ophthalmopathy, some 75 hyperthyroidism and approximately 17 hyperthyroidism-to-ophthalmopathy patients. To explore V-J signatures distinguishing ophthalmopathy from hyperthyroidism, a discovery set of 100 patients (fewer than 45 ophthalmopathy, 57 stable hyperthyroidism) was enrolled. For independent validation, a separate cohort was made up of roughly 19 hyperthyroidism patients plus 17 patients who later progressed from hyperthyroidism to ophthalmopathy. In a handful of hyperthyroidism patients, the T-cell repertoire of thyroid tissue was compared with the T-cell repertoire of blood. After sampling, hyperthyroidism patients received methimazole starting at 30 mg daily, and ophthalmopathy patients received high-dose intravenous methylprednisolone. For training and testing, the 100 or so patients in the discovery cohort were randomly divided in a 7:3 ratio. The investigation overall reported the following: In validation, the model predicted ophthalmopathy progression with about 71% sensitivity and less than 80% specificity; some twelve predicted patients were CT-confirmed with GO in a median of 6.5 months. Most expanded thyroid clonotypes with frequency above 0.001 were also detected in blood, suggesting blood repertoires may reflect the thyroid immune response. Sample size was not statistically predetermined, and group allocation was not concealed from the investigators. The 13-signature model separated ophthalmopathy from stable hyperthyroidism with roughly 88% sensitivity and 81.08% specificity in cross-validation, and 80%/75% in the test set.

The CDR3, cysteine through phenylalanine, is 14 amino acids long. Just the 42-base CDR3 DNA is kept, in frame starting at base 1. Trimming takes 2 bases from V and 5 bases from J, and the germline ends sit 7 bases apart. For repertoire sequencing, the TCR beta CDR3 regions were amplified from RNA transcripts. HTBI primers and the Qiagen OneStep RT-PCR kit were used in a first-round RT-PCR, which was followed by a second-round multiplex PCR, size selection and purification. Libraries were sequenced paired-end with 100 bp reads on an Illumina HiSeq2000. As for how the authors treated the data: SOAPnuke was used for read processing, and reads with adapters, uncalled bases, a mean Phred below 15, or no exact constant-primer or identifier match were discarded. COPE v1.2.5 was used to merge high-quality paired reads. Unique nucleotide sequences were defined as clonotypes and aligned to IMGT TRB V, D and J references using MiTCR v1.1. The analysis was limited to V-J combinations with a frequency above 0.0001, which together covered around 99% of the repertoires. A TCR clonal expansion and chaos score per V-J combination was defined as the ratio of F50 clonal expansion to chaos observed in the TCRdist matrix. Features were reduced by Welch's t-statistics and random forest to around 13 V-J combinations, which fed a naive Bayes classifier. The similarity between thyroid and blood repertoires was quantified using the Morisita-Horn index. Using fastp at Q25 and MiXCR, TCRdb reprocessed the public reads and kept productive beta chains. Each entry is one CDR3 protein sequence, shown with its most common DNA and genes. It is TCRdb's table, rather than the study itself, that gives the V and J calls and clone size. Within this sample are 680,000 or so distinct CDR3 sequences, with 22% of them counted one time only. The ten top clones hold approximately 7% of the sample.

Stable hyperthyroidism was defined as no progression to ophthalmopathy within 18 months of follow-up. Hyperthyroidism patients were newly diagnosed, with disease duration under 2 months, and aged 18 to 65 years. Anyone with other autoimmune diseases, uncontrolled infections, pregnancy or lactation was excluded from the study. Diagnosis was based on clinical symptoms, serum thyroxine, TRAb, thyroid ultrasound and orbital computed tomography. Using Ficoll-Paque density gradient centrifugation, PBMCs were isolated from 9.5 to 10 ml of fresh peripheral blood. Trizol reagent was used to extract the total RNA, and its quality was then checked on an Agilent 2100 Bioanalyzer. This clonotype has more than one count but fewer than ten. This clone's antigen is unknown. Within one base of it there is no much larger clone, and no base qualities were kept.

The source of this sequence is a woman between 18 and 30 years old with stable Graves' hyperthyroidism. Some clones in this sample may be carry-over from other donors' samples. Donor details come from another sample of the same person, matched by shared clones. The sequenced material came from peripheral blood. The chain couples TRBV12-3 or TRBV12-4 to TRBJ1-6, with no confident D gene call. The CDR3 protein sequence reads: CASSLRRDNSPLHF. The DNA sequence is as follows: TGTGCCAGCAGTTTACGCAGAGATAATTCACCCCTCCACTTT.